Listed below are T cell receptor beta chains from one sample, sequenced in a study of T cell responses to AZD1222 COVID-19 vaccine. Some clones are missing from TCRdb's copy, which holds only in-frame ones; the method was immunoSEQ multiplex PCR. This sample yields about 76,000 clones, of which over 60% are seen a single time; 25% to 30% belongs to the top ten. The specimen comprised peripheral blood, sampled 28 days after the second dose of the MenACWY control vaccine. The receptors were sampled from an adult who received the MenACWY meningococcal vaccine as a control. The CDR3 runs from the conserved cysteine through the conserved F or W. A D gene is named only where the DNA matches it firmly. Size values are once, few and many counts, or a class for expanded clones, and some rows have none.

abundance: NA; v_gene: TRBV29-1; d_gene: NA; j_gene: TRBJ1-2; CDR3nt: TGCAGCGCCGCCCTGGGGGGTGGCTACACCTTC; CDR3aa: CSAALGGGYTF
abundance: NA; v_gene: TRBV12-3/TRBV12-4; d_gene: NA; j_gene: TRBJ1-3; CDR3nt: TGTGCCAGCAGTTTAGGACCTGCTGACACCATATATTTT; CDR3aa: CASSLGPADTIYF
abundance: NA; v_gene: TRBV9; d_gene: NA; j_gene: TRBJ1-5; CDR3nt: TGTGCCAGCAGCGTAGAGGGAGGAAACCAGCCCCAGCATTTT; CDR3aa: CASSVEGGNQPQHF
abundance: NA; v_gene: TRBV7-8; d_gene: TRBD1; j_gene: TRBJ2-2; CDR3nt: TGTGCCAGCAGCTTAGACAGGGGGGTCGGGGAGCTGTTTTTT; CDR3aa: CASSLDRGVGELFF
abundance: NA; v_gene: TRBV5-1; d_gene: NA; j_gene: TRBJ2-3; CDR3nt: TGCGCCAGCAGCTTGGAGAACAGCTTGAACACAGATACGCAGTATTTT; CDR3aa: CASSLENSLNTDTQYF
abundance: NA; v_gene: TRBV7-8; d_gene: NA; j_gene: TRBJ1-1; CDR3nt: TGTGCCAGCAGCTTCTGGGGCCCGAACACTGAAGCTTTCTTT; CDR3aa: CASSFWGPNTEAFF
abundance: once; v_gene: TRBV2; d_gene: NA; j_gene: TRBJ2-7; CDR3nt: TGTGCCAGCAGTGAGACCGCCAGGGGATACGAGCAGTACTTC; CDR3aa: CASSETARGYEQYF
abundance: once; v_gene: TRBV20-1; d_gene: NA; j_gene: TRBJ1-4; CDR3nt: TGCAGTGCCGGGAACAATGAAAAACTGTTTTTT; CDR3aa: CSAGNNEKLFF
abundance: once; v_gene: TRBV11-2; d_gene: NA; j_gene: TRBJ2-4; CDR3nt: TGTGCCAGCAGCTTATTCATCCAAGCCAAAAACATTCAGTACTTC; CDR3aa: CASSLFIQAKNIQYF
abundance: NA; v_gene: TRBV7-8; d_gene: NA; j_gene: TRBJ1-2; CDR3nt: TGTGCCAGCAGCCCGCCGGGACAAGCCCTTGGCTACACCTTC; CDR3aa: CASSPPGQALGYTF
abundance: NA; v_gene: TRBV9; d_gene: NA; j_gene: TRBJ2-3; CDR3nt: TGTGCCAGCAGCGTTCTGACAGATACAGATACGCAGTATTTT; CDR3aa: CASSVLTDTDTQYF
abundance: NA; v_gene: TRBV11-2; d_gene: NA; j_gene: TRBJ1-1; CDR3nt: TGTGCCAGCAGCAAGGAGACAGTCACTGAAGCTTTCTTT; CDR3aa: CASSKETVTEAFF
abundance: NA; v_gene: TRBV4-1; d_gene: NA; j_gene: TRBJ2-7; CDR3nt: TGCGCCAGCAGCCAAGATGGAGTAGGGACTGACGAGCAGTACTTC; CDR3aa: CASSQDGVGTDEQYF
abundance: NA; v_gene: TRBV7-9; d_gene: NA; j_gene: TRBJ2-5; CDR3nt: TGTGCCAGCAGCTATACCAGGGGCGACCGAGGCCCCCAAGAGACCCAGTACTTC; CDR3aa: CASSYTRGDRGPQETQYF
abundance: NA; v_gene: TRBV5-1; d_gene: NA; j_gene: TRBJ1-1; CDR3nt: TGCGCCAGCAGCTTGGCCTTTAACACTGAAGCTTTCTTT; CDR3aa: CASSLAFNTEAFF
abundance: NA; v_gene: TRBV19; d_gene: NA; j_gene: TRBJ1-1; CDR3nt: TGTGCCAGTAGTAGCCGACATGAGGGGGGGAAAGCTTTCTTT; CDR3aa: CASSSRHEGGKAFF
abundance: NA; v_gene: TRBV5-1; d_gene: NA; j_gene: TRBJ2-3; CDR3nt: TGCGCCAGCAGCCTCAGGGTGGCCAGCACAGATACGCAGTATTTT; CDR3aa: CASSLRVASTDTQYF
abundance: NA; v_gene: TRBV6-5; d_gene: NA; j_gene: TRBJ1-3; CDR3nt: TGTGCCAGCAGGGCTACAGGGAGCTCTGGAAACACCATATATTTT; CDR3aa: CASRATGSSGNTIYF
abundance: NA; v_gene: TRBV5-1; d_gene: TRBD2; j_gene: TRBJ2-2; CDR3nt: TGCGCCAGCAGCTTGACTAGCGGTTACACCGGGGAGCTGTTTTTT; CDR3aa: CASSLTSGYTGELFF
abundance: once; v_gene: TRBV30; d_gene: NA; j_gene: TRBJ2-7; CDR3nt: TGTGCCTGGGGACATTACGAGCAGTACTTC; CDR3aa: CAWGHYEQYF
abundance: NA; v_gene: TRBV28; d_gene: NA; j_gene: TRBJ1-2; CDR3nt: TGTGCCACCAAACCGGGGGGCGGATCCTATGGCTACACCTTC; CDR3aa: CATKPGGGSYGYTF
abundance: NA; v_gene: TRBV5-4; d_gene: TRBD2; j_gene: TRBJ2-2; CDR3nt: TGTGCCAGCAGCCCTGGGACTAGCGGGAGGGGGGAGCTGTTTTTT; CDR3aa: CASSPGTSGRGELFF
abundance: NA; v_gene: TRBV2; d_gene: TRBD1; j_gene: TRBJ1-3; CDR3nt: TGTGCCAGCAGTGCGGACAGGGGAGCCTTTGGAAACACCATATATTTT; CDR3aa: CASSADRGAFGNTIYF
abundance: NA; v_gene: TRBV29-1; d_gene: NA; j_gene: TRBJ2-3; CDR3nt: TGCAGCGGCACGACGCAGGGCACAGATACGCAGTATTTT; CDR3aa: CSGTTQGTDTQYF
abundance: NA; v_gene: TRBV10-3; d_gene: NA; j_gene: TRBJ1-1; CDR3nt: TGTGCCATCAGTGTTTTGCCATCTAACACTGAAGCTTTCTTT; CDR3aa: CAISVLPSNTEAFF
abundance: NA; v_gene: TRBV7-2; d_gene: TRBD1; j_gene: TRBJ1-5; CDR3nt: TGTGCCAGCAGCTCCGGACAGGGAGGCCAGCCCCAGCATTTT; CDR3aa: CASSSGQGGQPQHF
abundance: medium-sized; v_gene: TRBV4-1; d_gene: TRBD1; j_gene: TRBJ2-7; CDR3nt: TGCGCCAGCAGCCACTCCATTGGACAGGGGCTGGGGGAGCAGTACTTC; CDR3aa: CASSHSIGQGLGEQYF
abundance: NA; v_gene: TRBV2; d_gene: TRBD2; j_gene: TRBJ2-1; CDR3nt: TGTGCCAGCAGTGGAAGCGGGGGCCAAGGTGAGCAGTTCTTC; CDR3aa: CASSGSGGQGEQFF
abundance: NA; v_gene: TRBV9; d_gene: NA; j_gene: TRBJ1-5; CDR3nt: TGTGCCAGCAGCGTAGAGGAGGATCAGCCCCAGCATTTT; CDR3aa: CASSVEEDQPQHF
abundance: once; v_gene: TRBV5-6; d_gene: TRBD2; j_gene: TRBJ2-1; CDR3nt: TGTGCCAGCAGCCCGGACCCGACTAGCGATTATGAGCAGTTCTTC; CDR3aa: CASSPDPTSDYEQFF
abundance: NA; v_gene: TRBV5-1; d_gene: NA; j_gene: TRBJ2-4; CDR3nt: TGCGCCAGCAGCTTGGGATCCGCCCTAGGGAACATTCAGTACTTC; CDR3aa: CASSLGSALGNIQYF
abundance: NA; v_gene: TRBV5-1; d_gene: NA; j_gene: TRBJ2-2; CDR3nt: TGCGCCAGCAGCTTGGATGTGGGGGCCGACACCGGGGAGCTGTTTTTT; CDR3aa: CASSLDVGADTGELFF
abundance: NA; v_gene: TRBV3-1/TRBV3-2; d_gene: NA; j_gene: TRBJ2-1; CDR3nt: TGTGCCAGCAGCCAAGGTAACGTTTATGAGCAGTTCTTC; CDR3aa: CASSQGNVYEQFF
abundance: NA; v_gene: TRBV20-1; d_gene: NA; j_gene: TRBJ2-5; CDR3nt: TGCAGTCCCGACCACCAAGAGACCCAGTACTTC; CDR3aa: CSPDHQETQYF
abundance: NA; v_gene: TRBV10-2; d_gene: NA; j_gene: TRBJ2-3; CDR3nt: TGCGCCAGCAAGCTAGCTGAGGCCACAGATACGCAGTATTTT; CDR3aa: CASKLAEATDTQYF
abundance: once; v_gene: TRBV29-1; d_gene: NA; j_gene: TRBJ1-1; CDR3nt: TGCAGCGCCTCTAGGACCGGCATGAACACTGAAGCTTTCTTT; CDR3aa: CSASRTGMNTEAFF
abundance: NA; v_gene: TRBV2; d_gene: TRBD2; j_gene: TRBJ2-7; CDR3nt: TGTGCCAGCAGTGGTACCGGGACTAGCGGGTCGGAGCAGTACTTC; CDR3aa: CASSGTGTSGSEQYF
abundance: NA; v_gene: TRBV19; d_gene: TRBD1; j_gene: TRBJ2-7; CDR3nt: TGTGCCAGTAGTAGCCGGACAGGTCCCCTTGACGAGCAGTACTTC; CDR3aa: CASSSRTGPLDEQYF
abundance: NA; v_gene: TRBV30; d_gene: NA; j_gene: TRBJ2-2; CDR3nt: TGTGCCTGGAGTGTACAGGGAGGGACCGGGGAGCTGTTTTTT; CDR3aa: CAWSVQGGTGELFF
abundance: NA; v_gene: TRBV21-1; d_gene: NA; j_gene: TRBJ1-5; CDR3nt: NA; CDR3aa: CASRIPRVGKGSNQPQHF
abundance: NA; v_gene: TRBV7-2; d_gene: NA; j_gene: TRBJ1-5; CDR3nt: TGTGCCAGCAGCTTAGGGGGAGGGAATCAGCCCCAGCATTTT; CDR3aa: CASSLGGGNQPQHF
abundance: NA; v_gene: TRBV7-2; d_gene: TRBD1; j_gene: TRBJ1-1; CDR3nt: TGTGCCAGCAGCTTAGCTGGGACAGGGGGCAGGACTGAAGCTTTCTTT; CDR3aa: CASSLAGTGGRTEAFF
abundance: NA; v_gene: TRBV2; d_gene: NA; j_gene: TRBJ1-4; CDR3nt: TGTGCCAGCAGTGAAGGCGAGACAGTTAATGAAAAACTGTTTTTT; CDR3aa: CASSEGETVNEKLFF
abundance: NA; v_gene: TRBV28; d_gene: NA; j_gene: TRBJ2-7; CDR3nt: TGTGCCAGCACGCGACAGAGCCCCTACGAGCAGTACTTC; CDR3aa: CASTRQSPYEQYF
abundance: NA; v_gene: TRBV4-2; d_gene: NA; j_gene: TRBJ1-1; CDR3nt: TGTGCCAGCGGCGCCGGGACGATGAACACTGAAGCTTTCTTT; CDR3aa: CASGAGTMNTEAFF
abundance: NA; v_gene: TRBV29-1; d_gene: NA; j_gene: TRBJ1-1; CDR3nt: TGCAGCGGTACAGGGCTGAACACTGAAGCTTTCTTT; CDR3aa: CSGTGLNTEAFF
abundance: NA; v_gene: TRBV6-1; d_gene: TRBD1; j_gene: TRBJ1-6; CDR3nt: TGTGCCAGCAGTGAAGGGACAGGCGCCGGGAATTCACCCCTCCACTTT; CDR3aa: CASSEGTGAGNSPLHF
abundance: few; v_gene: TRBV6-2/TRBV6-3; d_gene: TRBD1; j_gene: TRBJ1-6; CDR3nt: TGTGCCAGCAGTTACGGCCGGGACAGAGTTAATTCACCCCTCCACTTT; CDR3aa: CASSYGRDRVNSPLHF
abundance: few; v_gene: TRBV25-1; d_gene: NA; j_gene: TRBJ1-5; CDR3nt: TGTGCCAGCAGTGAATTGGGGAGTTTTCAGCCCCAGCATTTT; CDR3aa: CASSELGSFQPQHF
abundance: NA; v_gene: TRBV19; d_gene: NA; j_gene: TRBJ1-2; CDR3nt: TGTGCCACCTCACCCAGGGTTACCTATGGCTACACCTTC; CDR3aa: CATSPRVTYGYTF
abundance: NA; v_gene: TRBV28; d_gene: NA; j_gene: TRBJ1-4; CDR3nt: TGTGCCAGCAGCATTCCCAGTCACCCCCATGAAAAACTGTTTTTT; CDR3aa: CASSIPSHPHEKLFF
abundance: NA; v_gene: TRBV2; d_gene: NA; j_gene: TRBJ1-2; CDR3nt: TGTGCCAGCGGAACCTTCTTGCAGGGCGAGGGTGGCTACACCTTC; CDR3aa: CASGTFLQGEGGYTF